The 4 T cell receptor beta chains listed next were all sequenced from one sample in a study of blood T cell repertoires in COVID-19 (dated by TCRdb to about 2020). Preparation of the library involved the immunoSEQ multiplex PCR assay. TCRdb took this table from immuneACCESS and kept in-frame rearrangements with V and J called. Such tables lack part of the clones; where checked against another copy, unresolved V genes explain under half of the gap, and the rest is unexplained. Here the sample has about 200,000 clones; more than 60% occur a single time. Roughly 13% of the sample is taken by the ten largest. What was sequenced was peripheral blood. These receptors came from a man aged 45 to 65 who had recovered from COVID-19.

The CDR3 nucleotides are TGTGCCAGCAGCCTTAGCGGGCTAGCCTACGAGCAGTACTTC. Residues: CASSLSGLAYEQYF. V usage is TRBV7-6 and J usage is TRBJ2-7; 7 bases fit TRBD2. CDR1 is SGHVS and CDR2 is FNYEAQ in the germline V gene. The CDR3 spans 14 residues. With 5 bases clipped from V and 2 bases from J, the junction kept 6 bases outside the gene matches.

This chain joins TRBV29-1 and TRBJ2-1; 10 nucleotides match TRBD2. In germline, CDR1 is SQVTM, CDR2 ANQGSEA. Germline trimming cut 7 bases from V and 4 bases from J; bases unmatched to any gene: 7. This CDR3 has 14 residues. The CDR3 sequence is CSALGLAAYNEQFF. The CDR3 bases are TGCAGCGCGTTAGGACTAGCGGCTTACAATGAGCAGTTCTTC.

This rearrangement joins TRBV7-9 to TRBJ1-2, with 8 bases lining up with TRBD1. The junction had 21 bases not matched to a gene; V was cut back by 3 bases and J by 6 bases. This CDR3 region has 19 residues. From germline, CDR1 is SEHNR and CDR2 FQNEAQ (reference sequence). CDR3 loop: CASSFERQIPGQAENGYTF. The CDR3 DNA is TGTGCCAGCAGCTTCGAGCGACAAATTCCGGGACAGGCTGAAAATGGCTACACCTTC.

Of note for this clone: Other DNA sequences in this sample translate to the same CDR3. The chain recombines TRBV9 with TRBJ1-5; D gene uncertain. Germline CDR1 and CDR2: SGDLS and YYNGEE. V lost 0 bases to trimming and J lost 5 bases, with 12 bases between them. CDR3 length equals 15 residues. CDR3 protein: CASSVGPGVDQPQHF. CDR3 sequence (DNA): TGTGCCAGCAGCGTAGGACCAGGTGTGGATCAGCCCCAGCATTTT.